This TCR beta chain appears in the sequencing data of a study of blood T cell repertoires in COVID-19. Across the study: The origin of the acute and convalescent COVID-19 samples was the United States, Italy and Spain. The cDNA or gDNA used as material had been derived from T cells, B-cell-depleted T cells, or PBMCs.

Authors' processing steps: Reference gene primer amplification in the assay estimated nucleated cell counts. Assay used: immunoSEQ multiplex PCR; TCRdb lists only in-frame clones, some missing. The V and J calls and clone size are taken from that table; D and trimming were inferred from the DNA. The sample lists 45,000 to 55,000 clones; around 78% were seen once. This clone has only a few counts. V was pared by 2 bases and J by 4 bases, with 9 bases between. CDR3 length: 13 residues. CDR1 and CDR2 from the germline V gene are SGDLS and YYNGEE. The sequenced sample consisted of peripheral blood. The receptor was isolated from a human donor in a cohort sampled during active COVID-19. The chain carries TRBV9 and TRBJ1-2; D possibly corresponds to TRBD1 (5 bases). As DNA, the CDR3 is TGTGCCAGCAGCGTCGACAGCTCCTATGGCTACACCTTC. It codes for CASSVDSSYGYTF.